One sample yielded the 7 T cell receptor beta chains listed below, sequenced in a study of T cells after yellow fever vaccination. One entry per CDR3 protein results from TCRdb running MiXCR on the 5' RACE reads. Of about 340,000 distinct CDR3 sequences listed, approximately 12% are singletons. Sequenced material: CD4+ T cells sorted from PBMCs, taken 15 days after the yellow fever booster vaccination. These receptor sequences come from a man younger than 35 who received the YFV17D yellow fever vaccine.

This clonotype was counted a few times. The rearrangement joins TRBV5-5 to TRBJ1-2, with D maybe TRBD1 (5 bases). Germline assignment: CDR1 SGHKS and CDR2 YYEKEE (reference sequence). The CDR3 runs to 15 residues. Trimming took off 3 bases at V and 4 bases at J, with 16 bases between the two ends. The chain's CDR3 is CASSSGTGLGYGYTF. For the CDR3, the DNA is TGTGCCAGCAGCTCCGGGACTGGATTGGGCTATGGCTACACCTTC.

V is TRBV20-1 and J is TRBJ2-5, with TRBD2 matching 12 bases. Germline CDR1 DFQATT, CDR2 SNEGSKA (reference sequence). CDR3 length: 14 residues. The J segment lost 5 bases and the V segment lost 0 bases, leaving 1 base of the junction unmatched. The CDR3 region is CSARDGTSGETQYF. The CDR3 DNA reads TGCAGTGCTAGAGATGGGACTAGCGGGGAGACCCAGTACTTC.

Many counts were recorded for this clonotype. The V call is TRBV28, the J call TRBJ1-1; 9 positions agree with TRBD1. The CDR3 extends over 13 amino acids. The V gene end was trimmed by 9 bases and the J gene end by 5 bases; junction bases not matched to a gene: 7. Germline CDR1 is MDHEN and CDR2 is SYDVKM. CDR3 sequence: CASLNRGPTEAFF. CDR3 nucleotides: TGTGCCAGTCTTAACAGGGGGCCGACTGAAGCTTTCTTT.

This chain connects TRBV30 to TRBJ1-1; possible D gene TRBD1, 5 bases. The V end lost 3 bases, the J end lost 1 base, and 9 bases lay between the germline ends. The CDR3 loop spans 13 amino acids. Germline CDR1 is GTSNPN and CDR2 is SVGIG (reference sequence). CDR3 in amino acids: CAWSRGANTEAFF. CDR3 nucleotide sequence: TGTGCCTGGAGCCGTGGGGCGAACACTGAAGCTTTCTTT.

The chain carries TRBV12-3 or TRBV12-4 and TRBJ1-2; 10 positions match TRBD1. The CDR3 spans 13 residues. V was clipped by 6 bases and J by 7 bases; unmatched bases: 5. CDR3 in DNA: TGTGCCAGCAGGCAGGACAGGGGGGCTGGCTACACCTTC. Translated: CASRQDRGAGYTF.

The chain employs TRBV12-3 or TRBV12-4 and TRBJ2-5; 7 nucleotides agree with TRBD2. CDR3 size: 15 residues. Trimming at V came to 5 bases and at J to 2 bases, leaving 8 bases not matched to a gene. The CDR3 bases are TGTGCCAGCAGTCTCGGGACTAACCGACAAGAGACCCAGTACTTC. Residues: CASSLGTNRQETQYF.

This clonotype was observed a handful of times. The chain carries TRBV18 and TRBJ1-2, with 9 bases that match TRBD1. With V trimmed by 5 bases and J by 5 bases, 6 bases remained unmatched. The CDR3 consists of 14 residues. CDR1 KGHSH and CDR2 LQKENI come from the germline V gene. CDR3 loop: CASSSGQGWYGYTF. In DNA form, the CDR3 reads TGTGCCAGCTCATCCGGACAGGGGTGGTATGGCTACACCTTC. Supplemented by reference TRBV18 and TRBJ1-2, the full variable domain reads NAGVMQNPRHLVRRRGQEARLRCSPMKGHSHVYWYRQLPEEGLKFMVYLQKENIIDESGMPKERFSAEFPKEGPSILRIQQVVRGDSAAYFCASSSGQGWYGYTFGSGTRLTVV.